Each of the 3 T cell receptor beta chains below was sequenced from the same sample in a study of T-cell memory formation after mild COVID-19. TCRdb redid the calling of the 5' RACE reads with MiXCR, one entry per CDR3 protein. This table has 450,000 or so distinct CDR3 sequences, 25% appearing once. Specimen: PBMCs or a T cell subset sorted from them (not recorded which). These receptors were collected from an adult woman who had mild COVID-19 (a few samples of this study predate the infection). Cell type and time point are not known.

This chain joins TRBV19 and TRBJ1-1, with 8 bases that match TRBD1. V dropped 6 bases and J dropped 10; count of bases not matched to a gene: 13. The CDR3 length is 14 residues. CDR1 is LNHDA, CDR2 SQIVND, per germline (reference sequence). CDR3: CASSPGTGGVAAFF. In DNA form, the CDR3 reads TGTGCCAGTAGCCCCGGGACAGGAGGAGTTGCAGCTTTCTTT. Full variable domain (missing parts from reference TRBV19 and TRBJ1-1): DGGITQSPKYLFRKEGQNVTLSCEQNLNHDAMYWYRQDPGQGLRLIYYSQIVNDFQKGDIAEGYSVSREKKESFPLTVTSAQKNPTAFYLCASSPGTGGVAAFFGQGTRLTVV.

CDR3 nucleotides: TGTGCCAGCAGTTTTTTTCAGATGCTCTACAATGAGCAGTTCTTC. Translated: CASSFFQMLYNEQFF. The chain couples TRBV12-3 or TRBV12-4 to TRBJ2-1; the D is unclear. The CDR3 is 15 amino acids. Trimming stripped 3 bases from V and 3 bases from J, with 12 bases between.

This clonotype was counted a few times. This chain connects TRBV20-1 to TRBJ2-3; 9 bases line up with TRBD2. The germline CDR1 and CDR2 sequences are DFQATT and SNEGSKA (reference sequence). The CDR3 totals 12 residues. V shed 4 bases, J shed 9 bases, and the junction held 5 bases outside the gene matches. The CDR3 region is CSAKASGATQYF. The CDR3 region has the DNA TGCAGTGCTAAGGCTAGCGGGGCGACGCAGTATTTT.